One TCR beta chain is described in this entry. Sequenced by immunoSEQ multiplex PCR; TCRdb stores in-frame clones only, minus some. The table has 200,000 or so clones, roughly 81% seen once. The sample belongs to a study of blood T cell repertoires in COVID-19. Germline V gene data show CDR1 as SGHRS and CDR2 as YFSETQ. The CDR3 covers 17 residues. V was shortened by 0 bases and J by 0 bases, with 12 bases between the two germline ends. This chain connects TRBV5-1 to TRBJ2-2, with D hard to call. This TCR was sampled from a woman of 80 years or more with COVID-19, enrolled during active disease. Sequences were obtained from peripheral blood. The CDR3 DNA reads TGCGCCAGCAGCTTGGGTGGCACCTTTTCGAACACCGGGGAGCTGTTTTTT. Translation: CASSLGGTFSNTGELFF.